These T cell receptor beta chains were read from a single sample in a study of OX40 agonist ivuxolimab in advanced cancers. Data came from immunoSEQ multiplex PCR; TCRdb stores just in-frame clones and leaves some out. The sample includes fewer than 20,000 clones, approximately 92% of them seen just once. The source was CD4+ or CD8+ T cells sorted from blood, collected in a trial of the OX40 agonist ivuxolimab. Receptors were obtained from an adult with an advanced solid tumor such as melanoma, head and neck, liver or kidney cancer. CDR3s include the opening cysteine and the closing phenylalanine or tryptophan. The D gene is left open where the match is weak. Not all rows give a size; the values are once, few, many and, for expanded clones, a class.

V: TRBV11-2
size: -
J: TRBJ2-1
length: 15
D: -
DNA: TGTGCCAGCAGCTTAATGTCTGGCTCCCCGGGTGAGCAGTTCTTC
CDR3: CASSLMSGSPGEQFF

V: TRBV7-6
size: -
J: TRBJ1-1
length: 15
D: -
DNA: TGTGCCAGCAGCGACCCGACCGAAGGGGACACTGAAGCTTTCTTT
CDR3: CASSDPTEGDTEAFF

V: TRBV7-8
size: -
J: TRBJ1-1
length: 15
D: TRBD1
DNA: TGTGCCAGCAGCACGGGACAGGGGAAGTTCACTGAAGCTTTCTTT
CDR3: CASSTGQGKFTEAFF

V: TRBV12-5
size: once
J: TRBJ2-5
length: 14
D: -
DNA: TGTGCTAGTGGTTTGTCGGGGTGGGAAGAGACCCAGTACTTC
CDR3: CASGLSGWEETQYF

V: TRBV27
size: -
J: TRBJ2-7
length: 14
D: TRBD2
DNA: TGTGCCAGCAGTTTACTAGCGGCGACCTACGAGCAGTACTTC
CDR3: CASSLLAATYEQYF

V: TRBV14
size: -
J: TRBJ2-7
length: 14
D: TRBD1
DNA: TGTGCCAGCAGCCACTACAGGGGGACTTTCGAGCAGTACTTC
CDR3: CASSHYRGTFEQYF

V: TRBV15
size: once
J: TRBJ2-1
length: 16
D: -
DNA: TGTGCCACCAGCAGAGATCTGGTCAATAACTACAATGAGCAGTTCTTC
CDR3: CATSRDLVNNYNEQFF

V: TRBV11-3
size: -
J: TRBJ2-1
length: 17
D: -
DNA: TGTGCCAGCAGCCTAGCTAGGGGGGCAGGGGTGGACAATGAGCAGTTCTTC
CDR3: CASSLARGAGVDNEQFF

V: TRBV10-3
size: -
J: TRBJ2-1
length: 17
D: TRBD2
DNA: TGTGCCATCGGGACGGGAGGGCCGTTGAGCGCCTACAATGAGCAGTTCTTC
CDR3: CAIGTGGPLSAYNEQFF

V: TRBV13
size: -
J: TRBJ2-7
length: 12
D: -
DNA: TGTGCCAGCAGCCCCCGGGGTGGCGAGCAGTACTTC
CDR3: CASSPRGGEQYF